The 5 T cell receptor beta chains below were found in one sample sequenced in a study of regulatory T cells. General observations from the study: Hydrophobic residues at CDR3 positions 6 and 7 were enriched in conventional CD4+ T cells of CD3G-deficient patients.

What these receptors recognize is not known. Amplification used 52 TRBV primers and 13 TRBJ primers. Profiled with immunoSEQ multiplex PCR; TCRdb holds only in-frame clones, not every one. This table has approximately 40,000 clones, 89% appearing once. The source material was conventional CD4+ T cells sorted from blood. The receptors derive from a person aged 18 to 30 with CD3G deficiency.

The J gene is TRBJ1-1, the V gene TRBV11-2; 9 nucleotides align to TRBD1. The CDR3 covers 13 residues. The V segment lost 6 bases and the J segment 5 bases; nucleotides outside the gene matches: 4. The V gene's germline CDR1 is SGHAT and CDR2 FQNNGV. The CDR3 nucleotides read TGTGCCAGCAGTGGGGACAGGGAGACTGAAGCTTTCTTT. Protein product: CASSGDRETEAFF.

The V gene is TRBV6-1, the J gene TRBJ1-5; D might be TRBD1 (5 bases). The ends were cut back, 6 bases at V and 6 bases at J, with 18 bases in the middle. The CDR3 is made up of 15 amino acids. The germline gives CDR1 MNHNS, CDR2 SASEGT. Here the CDR3 DNA reads TGTGCCAGCAGCATAGGAGGGGCCTGGGGTCAGCCCCAGCATTTT. This encodes CASSIGGAWGQPQHF.

V usage is TRBV7-9 and J usage is TRBJ2-1, with TRBD2 identical over 7 bases. The V gene end was trimmed by 5 bases and the J gene end by 6 bases; junction bases not matched to a gene: 4. Germline V gene sequence: CDR1 SEHNR, CDR2 FQNEAQ (reference sequence). The CDR3 runs 13 residues. The CDR3 DNA is TGTGCCAGCAGCCTTGGACTAGTCAATGAGCAGTTCTTC. Amino acids: CASSLGLVNEQFF.

This chain links TRBV30 with TRBJ2-2; 9 nucleotides line up with TRBD1. Germline V gene sequence: CDR1 GTSNPN, CDR2 SVGIG (reference sequence). V was clipped by 5 bases and J by 7 bases; unmatched bases: 11. There are 15 residues in the CDR3. Written as DNA, the CDR3 is TGTGCCTGGTTGGACAGGGGAAGAAGGGGCGGGGAGCTGTTTTTT. Translating it yields CAWLDRGRRGGELFF.

The CDR3 loop is CASRTSGSHPAQYF. The DNA of the CDR3 is TGTGCCAGCAGGACTAGCGGGAGCCACCCGGCGCAGTATTTT. This chain links TRBV28 with TRBJ2-3, with TRBD2 matching over 12 bases. In germline, CDR1 is MDHEN, CDR2 SYDVKM. This CDR3 has 14 residues. The junction had 8 bases not matched to a gene; V was cut back by 6 bases and J by 10 bases.